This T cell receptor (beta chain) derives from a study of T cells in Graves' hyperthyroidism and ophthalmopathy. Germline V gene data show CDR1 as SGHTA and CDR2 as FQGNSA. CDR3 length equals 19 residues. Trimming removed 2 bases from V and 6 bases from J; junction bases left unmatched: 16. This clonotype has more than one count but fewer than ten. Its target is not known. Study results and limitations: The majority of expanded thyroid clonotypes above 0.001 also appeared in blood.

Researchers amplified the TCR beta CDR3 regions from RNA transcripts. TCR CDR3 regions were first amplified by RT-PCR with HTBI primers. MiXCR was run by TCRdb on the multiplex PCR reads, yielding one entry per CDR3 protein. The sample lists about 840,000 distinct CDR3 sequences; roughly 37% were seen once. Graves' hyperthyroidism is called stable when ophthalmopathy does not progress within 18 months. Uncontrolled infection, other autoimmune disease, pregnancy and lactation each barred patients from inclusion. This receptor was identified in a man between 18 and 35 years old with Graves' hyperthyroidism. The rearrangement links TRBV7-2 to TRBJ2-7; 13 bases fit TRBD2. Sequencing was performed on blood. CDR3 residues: CASSLTLGLAGESHGEQYF. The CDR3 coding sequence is TGTGCCAGCAGCTTAACCTTAGGACTAGCGGGAGAGTCTCACGGCGAGCAGTACTTC.